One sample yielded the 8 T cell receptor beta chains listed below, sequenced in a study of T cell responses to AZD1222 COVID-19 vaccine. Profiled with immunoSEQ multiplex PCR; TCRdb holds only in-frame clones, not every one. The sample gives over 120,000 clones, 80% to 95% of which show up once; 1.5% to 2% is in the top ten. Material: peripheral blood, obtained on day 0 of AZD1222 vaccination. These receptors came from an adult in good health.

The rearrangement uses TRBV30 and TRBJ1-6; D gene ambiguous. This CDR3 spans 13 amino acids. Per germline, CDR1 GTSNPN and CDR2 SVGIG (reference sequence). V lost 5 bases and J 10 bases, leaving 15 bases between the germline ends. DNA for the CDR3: TGTGCCTGGGGGAGGTTCGGTTACTCACCCCTCCACTTT. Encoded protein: CAWGRFGYSPLHF.

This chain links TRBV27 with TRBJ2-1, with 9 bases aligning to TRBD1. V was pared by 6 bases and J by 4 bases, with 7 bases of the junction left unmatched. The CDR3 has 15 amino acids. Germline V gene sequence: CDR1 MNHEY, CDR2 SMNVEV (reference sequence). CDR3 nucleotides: TGTGCCAGCAGGACCGGGACAGGGTCTTACAATGAGCAGTTCTTC. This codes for CASRTGTGSYNEQFF.

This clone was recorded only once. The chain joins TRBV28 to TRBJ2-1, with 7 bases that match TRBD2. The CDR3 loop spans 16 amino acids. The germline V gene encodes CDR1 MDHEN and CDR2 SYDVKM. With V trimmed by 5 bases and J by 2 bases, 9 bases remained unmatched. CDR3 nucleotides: TGTGCCAGCAGTCCTTGGGGGAGGGCCGCCTACAATGAGCAGTTCTTC. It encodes CASSPWGRAAYNEQFF.

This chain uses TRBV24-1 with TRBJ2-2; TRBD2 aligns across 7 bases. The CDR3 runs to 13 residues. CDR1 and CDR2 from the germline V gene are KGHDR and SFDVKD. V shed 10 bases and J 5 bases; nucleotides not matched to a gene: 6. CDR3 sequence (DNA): TGTGCCACGACTCGGGGAGGGACCGGGGAGCTGTTTTTT. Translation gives CATTRGGTGELFF.

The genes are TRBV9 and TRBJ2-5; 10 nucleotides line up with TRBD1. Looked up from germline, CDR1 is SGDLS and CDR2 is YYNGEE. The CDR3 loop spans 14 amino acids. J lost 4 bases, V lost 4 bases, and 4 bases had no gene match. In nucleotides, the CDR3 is TGTGCCAGCAGCCGGGACAGGGGATCAGAGACCCAGTACTTC. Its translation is CASSRDRGSETQYF.

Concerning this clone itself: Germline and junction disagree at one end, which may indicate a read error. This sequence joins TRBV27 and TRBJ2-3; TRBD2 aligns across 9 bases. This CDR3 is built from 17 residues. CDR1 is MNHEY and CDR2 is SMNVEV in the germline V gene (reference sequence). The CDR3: CASGFGGRGGETDTQYF. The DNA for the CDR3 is TGTGCCAGCGGTTTTGGCGGGAGGGGCGGTGAGACAGATACGCAGTATTTT.

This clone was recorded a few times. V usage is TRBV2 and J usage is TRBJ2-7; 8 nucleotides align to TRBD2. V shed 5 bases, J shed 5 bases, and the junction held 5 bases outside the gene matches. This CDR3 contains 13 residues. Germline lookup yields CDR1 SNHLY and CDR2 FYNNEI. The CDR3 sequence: CASSYQAGDEQYF. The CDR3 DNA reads TGTGCCAGCAGTTATCAAGCGGGAGACGAGCAGTACTTC. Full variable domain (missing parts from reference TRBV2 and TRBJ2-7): EPEVTQTPSHQVTQMGQEVILRCVPISNHLYFYWYRQILGQKVEFLVSFYNNEISEKSEIFDDQFSVERPDGSNFTLKIRSTKLEDSAMYFCASSYQAGDEQYFGPGTRLTVT.

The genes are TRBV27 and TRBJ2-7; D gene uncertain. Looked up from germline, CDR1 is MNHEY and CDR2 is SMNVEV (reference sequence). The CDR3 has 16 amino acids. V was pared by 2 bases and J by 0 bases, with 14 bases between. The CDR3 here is CASSLESHHSSYEQYF. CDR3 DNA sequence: TGTGCCAGCAGTTTAGAATCCCACCACAGCTCCTACGAGCAGTACTTC.